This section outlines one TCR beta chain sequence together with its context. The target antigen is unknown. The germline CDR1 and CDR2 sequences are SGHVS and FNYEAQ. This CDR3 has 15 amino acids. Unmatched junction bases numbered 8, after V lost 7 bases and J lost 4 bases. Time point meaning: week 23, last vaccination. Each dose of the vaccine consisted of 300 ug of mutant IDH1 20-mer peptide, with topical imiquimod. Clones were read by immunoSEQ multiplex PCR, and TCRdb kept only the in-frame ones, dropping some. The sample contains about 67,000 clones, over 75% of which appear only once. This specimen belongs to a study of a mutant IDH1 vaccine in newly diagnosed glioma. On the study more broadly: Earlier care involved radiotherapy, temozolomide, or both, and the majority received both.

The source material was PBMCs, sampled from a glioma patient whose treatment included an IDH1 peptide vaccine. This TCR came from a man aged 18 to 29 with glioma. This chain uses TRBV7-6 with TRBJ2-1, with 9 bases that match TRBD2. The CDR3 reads CASTLRGGAYNEQFF. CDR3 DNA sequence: TGTGCCAGCACCCTGCGGGGGGGTGCATACAATGAGCAGTTCTTC.